This T cell receptor (beta chain) is drawn from a study of patients and donors after allogeneic stem cell transplantation. The V gene's germline CDR1 is MDHEN and CDR2 SYDVKM. The CDR3 extends over 16 amino acids. Trimming cost V 0 bases and J 1 base, with 10 bases left between them. TCRdb re-analysed the RT-PCR reads in MiXCR, keeping a single row per CDR3 protein. The sample yields roughly 200,000 distinct CDR3 sequences, roughly 40% seen once. V gene TRBV28 combines with J gene TRBJ1-5; D might be TRBD1 (6 bases). Sequencing input: blood, either unsorted or a sorted T cell fraction (not recorded which). The sequence was obtained from a human donor who was either an allogeneic HSCT recipient or a stem cell or donor lymphocyte infusion donor (not recorded which). It is not recorded whose cells these are; they may come from a transplant donor. CDR3 protein: CASSLWTGGSNQPQHF. The CDR3 DNA follows: TGTGCCAGCAGTTTATGGACAGGCGGAAGCAATCAGCCCCAGCATTTT.